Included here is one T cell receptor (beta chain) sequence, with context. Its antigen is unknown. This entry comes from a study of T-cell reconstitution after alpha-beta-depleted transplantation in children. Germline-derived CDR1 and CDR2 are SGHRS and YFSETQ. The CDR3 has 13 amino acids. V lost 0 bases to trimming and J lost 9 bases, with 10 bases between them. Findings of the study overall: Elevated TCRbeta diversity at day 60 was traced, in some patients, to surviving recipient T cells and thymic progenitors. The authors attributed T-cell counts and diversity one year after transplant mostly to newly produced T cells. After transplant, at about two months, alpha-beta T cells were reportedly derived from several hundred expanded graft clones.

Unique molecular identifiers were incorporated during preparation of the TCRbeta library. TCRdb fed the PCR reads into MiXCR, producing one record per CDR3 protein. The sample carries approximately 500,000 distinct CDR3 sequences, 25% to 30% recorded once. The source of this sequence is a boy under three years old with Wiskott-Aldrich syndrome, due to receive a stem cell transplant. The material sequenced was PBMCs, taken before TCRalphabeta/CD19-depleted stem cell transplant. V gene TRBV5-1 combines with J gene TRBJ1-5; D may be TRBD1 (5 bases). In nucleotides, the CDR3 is TGCGCCAGCAGCTTGGGGGGGGAACTGCCCCAGCATTTT. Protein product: CASSLGGELPQHF.